A selection of T cell receptor beta chains follows, all from one sample in a study of blood T cells in healthy people across ages. Each CDR3 protein gets one entry after TCRdb re-called the 5' RACE reads with MiXCR. The table shows 2 million or so distinct CDR3 sequences, with roughly 52% occurring only once. The material sequenced was blood. All receptors derive from a woman in her forties in good health. The CDR3 runs from the conserved cysteine through the conserved F or W. A D gene is named only where the DNA matches it firmly. Some rows have no size entry. The others give once, few or many, or a class for an expanded clone.

-,TRBV5-1,few,15,TRBJ2-5,CASSLALSREETQYF,TGCGCCAGCAGCTTGGCCCTATCTCGGGAAGAGACCCAGTACTTC
TRBD1,TRBV18,-,15,TRBJ2-3,CASSPRTGRGDTQYF,TGTGCCAGCTCTCCCAGGACAGGGCGCGGGGATACGCAGTATTTT
TRBD1,TRBV6-1,-,16,TRBJ1-4,CASSDFWDRVSEKLFF,TGTGCCAGCAGTGATTTCTGGGACAGGGTTTCTGAAAAACTGTTTTTT
-,TRBV6-5,-,16,TRBJ2-7,CASSPFPTLLGYEQYF,TGTGCCAGCAGCCCCTTCCCTACCCTGTTAGGATACGAGCAGTACTTC
TRBD2,TRBV19,-,16,TRBJ2-5,CASSLHSGGSGETQYF,TGTGCCAGTAGTCTTCATAGCGGGGGTTCGGGAGAGACCCAGTACTTC
-,TRBV6-5,few,15,TRBJ2-3,CASSYTRDQADTQYF,TGTGCCAGCAGTTACACCCGGGACCAAGCAGATACGCAGTATTTT
-,TRBV5-5,-,13,TRBJ2-5,CASSVWDQETQYF,TGTGCCAGCAGCGTGTGGGACCAAGAGACCCAGTACTTC
-,TRBV3-1,-,18,TRBJ2-1,CASSSTSRLATNYNEQFF,TGTGCCAGCAGCTCAACTTCCCGCCTAGCGACCAACTACAATGAGCAGTTCTTC
-,TRBV3-1,-,16,TRBJ2-3,CASMGWTTGAADTQYF,TGTGCCAGCATGGGATGGACAACTGGGGCCGCAGATACGCAGTATTTT
-,TRBV6-2/TRBV6-3,-,14,TRBJ2-1,CASLQGGAYNEQFF,TGTGCCAGCCTCCAAGGGGGGGCCTACAATGAGCAGTTCTTC
-,TRBV20-1,-,14,TRBJ1-2,CSAKKDSTNYGYTF,TGCAGTGCAAAGAAGGACAGTACTAACTATGGCTACACCTTC
TRBD2,TRBV27,many,16,TRBJ2-1,CASSSGGASSYNEQFF,TGTGCCAGCAGTTCCGGGGGGGCGAGCTCCTACAATGAGCAGTTCTTC
-,TRBV19,-,14,TRBJ1-1,CASSIEVSRTEAFF,TGTGCCAGTAGTATAGAGGTTTCTAGAACTGAAGCTTTCTTT
-,TRBV24-1,few,14,TRBJ2-5,CATSDPGGQETQYF,TGTGCCACCAGTGATCCCGGGGGCCAAGAGACCCAGTACTTC
-,TRBV6-2/TRBV6-3,-,14,TRBJ2-5,CASRNSGPGAAQYF,TGTGCCAGCAGAAACAGCGGGCCAGGGGCGGCCCAGTACTTC
-,TRBV12-3/TRBV12-4,-,12,TRBJ2-7,CASSFNWGEQYF,TGTGCCAGCTCCTTCAATTGGGGCGAGCAGTACTTC